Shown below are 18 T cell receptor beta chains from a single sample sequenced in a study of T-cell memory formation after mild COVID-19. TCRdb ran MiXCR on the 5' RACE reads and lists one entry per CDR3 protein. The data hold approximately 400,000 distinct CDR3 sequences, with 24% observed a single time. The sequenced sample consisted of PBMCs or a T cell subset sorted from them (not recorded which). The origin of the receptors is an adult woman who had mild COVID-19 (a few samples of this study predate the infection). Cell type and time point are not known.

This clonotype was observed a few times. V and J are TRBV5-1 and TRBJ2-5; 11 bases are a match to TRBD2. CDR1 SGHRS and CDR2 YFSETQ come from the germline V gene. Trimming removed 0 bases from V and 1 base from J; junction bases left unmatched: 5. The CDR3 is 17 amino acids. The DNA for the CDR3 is TGCGCCAGCAGCTTGGAACTAGCGGGGGCACCCCAAGAGACCCAGTACTTC. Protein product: CASSLELAGAPQETQYF.

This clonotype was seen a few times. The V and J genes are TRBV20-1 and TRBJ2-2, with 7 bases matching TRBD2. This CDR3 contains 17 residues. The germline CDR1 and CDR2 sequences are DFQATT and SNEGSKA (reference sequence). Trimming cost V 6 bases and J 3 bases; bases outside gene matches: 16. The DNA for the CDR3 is TGCAGTGCCCGAACCACATCTCTAGCGGCCTACACCGGGGAGCTGTTTTTT. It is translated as CSARTTSLAAYTGELFF.

CDR3 in DNA: TGTGCCTGGAGTCCGGGACTAGCGGGAGTAGACCACTACGAGCAGTACTTC. It is translated as CAWSPGLAGVDHYEQYF. The J gene is TRBJ2-7, the V gene TRBV30; 14 nucleotides agree with TRBD2. Looked up from germline, CDR1 is GTSNPN and CDR2 is SVGIG (reference sequence). This CDR3 is built from 17 residues. Germline trimming cut 2 bases from V and 3 bases from J; bases unmatched to any gene: 9.

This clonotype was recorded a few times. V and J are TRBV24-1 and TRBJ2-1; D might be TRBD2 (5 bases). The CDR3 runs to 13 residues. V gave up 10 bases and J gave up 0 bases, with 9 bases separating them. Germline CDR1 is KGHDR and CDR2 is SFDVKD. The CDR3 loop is CATEGSSYNEQFF. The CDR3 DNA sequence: TGTGCCACGGAAGGGAGCTCCTACAATGAGCAGTTCTTC.

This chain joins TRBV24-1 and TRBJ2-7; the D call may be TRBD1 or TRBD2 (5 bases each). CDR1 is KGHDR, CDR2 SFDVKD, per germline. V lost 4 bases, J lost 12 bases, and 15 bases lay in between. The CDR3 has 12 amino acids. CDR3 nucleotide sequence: TGTGCCACCAGTGACCCCGGGACGGGGCGGTACTTC. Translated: CATSDPGTGRYF.

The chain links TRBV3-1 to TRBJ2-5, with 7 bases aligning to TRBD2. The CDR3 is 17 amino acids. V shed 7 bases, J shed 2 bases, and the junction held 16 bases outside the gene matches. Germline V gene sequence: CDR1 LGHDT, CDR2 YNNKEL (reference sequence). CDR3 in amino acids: CASTYRAGGRAQETQYF. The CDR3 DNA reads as TGTGCCAGCACCTACCGAGCTGGCGGGAGAGCTCAAGAGACCCAGTACTTC.

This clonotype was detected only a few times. CDR3 in DNA: TGTGCCAGCAGTTTTCCCGGGGGGCGGTTCAGCTCCTACAATGAGCAGTTCTTC. Translated: CASSFPGGRFSSYNEQFF. The V gene is TRBV12-3 or TRBV12-4, the J gene TRBJ2-1; D is possibly TRBD2 (7 bases). The CDR3 is 18 amino acids. Trimming removed 3 bases from V and 0 bases from J, with 18 bases in between.

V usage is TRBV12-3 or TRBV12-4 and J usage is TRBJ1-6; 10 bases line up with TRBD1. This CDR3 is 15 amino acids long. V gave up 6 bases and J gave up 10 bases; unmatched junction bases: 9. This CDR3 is CASSRRQGAGSPLHF. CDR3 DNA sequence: TGTGCCAGCAGCCGTAGACAGGGGGCTGGGTCACCCCTCCACTTT.

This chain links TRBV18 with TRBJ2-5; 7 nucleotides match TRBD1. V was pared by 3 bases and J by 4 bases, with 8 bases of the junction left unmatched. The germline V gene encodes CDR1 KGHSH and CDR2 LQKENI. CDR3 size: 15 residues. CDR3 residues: CASSPNTGAGETQYF. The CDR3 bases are TGTGCCAGCTCACCCAACACAGGGGCTGGAGAGACCCAGTACTTC.

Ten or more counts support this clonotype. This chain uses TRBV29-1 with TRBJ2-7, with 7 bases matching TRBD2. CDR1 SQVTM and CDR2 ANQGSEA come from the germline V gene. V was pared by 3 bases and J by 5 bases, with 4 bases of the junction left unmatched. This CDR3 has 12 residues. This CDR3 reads CSVDDRGDEQYF. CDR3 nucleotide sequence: TGCAGCGTTGACGATCGGGGGGACGAGCAGTACTTC.

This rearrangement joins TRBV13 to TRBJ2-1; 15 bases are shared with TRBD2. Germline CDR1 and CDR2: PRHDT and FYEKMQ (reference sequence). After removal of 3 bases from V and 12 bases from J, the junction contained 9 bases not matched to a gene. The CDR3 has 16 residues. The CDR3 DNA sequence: TGTGCCAGCAGCTTCGGGACTAGCGGGGGGACGCGTGGGCAGTTCTTC. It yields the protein CASSFGTSGGTRGQFF.

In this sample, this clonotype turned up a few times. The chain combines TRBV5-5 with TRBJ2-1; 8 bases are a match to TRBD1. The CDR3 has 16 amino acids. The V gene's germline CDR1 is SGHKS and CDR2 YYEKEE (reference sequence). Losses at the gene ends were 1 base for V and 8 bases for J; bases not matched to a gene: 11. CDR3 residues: CASSLHVRDRGDEQFF. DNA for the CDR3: TGTGCCAGCAGCTTGCACGTCCGAGACAGGGGTGATGAGCAGTTCTTC. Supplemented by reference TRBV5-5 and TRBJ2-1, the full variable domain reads DAGVTQSPTHLIKTRGQQVTLRCSPISGHKSVSWYQQVLGQGPQFIFQYYEKEERGRGNFPDRFSARQFPNYSSELNVNALLLGDSALYLCASSLHVRDRGDEQFFGPGTRLTVL.

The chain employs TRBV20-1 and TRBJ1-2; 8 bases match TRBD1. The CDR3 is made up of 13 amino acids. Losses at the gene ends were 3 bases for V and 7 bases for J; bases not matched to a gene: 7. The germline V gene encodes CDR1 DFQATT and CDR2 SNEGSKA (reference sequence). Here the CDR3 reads CSASQDRGFGYTF. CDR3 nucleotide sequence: TGCAGTGCTAGCCAAGACAGGGGCTTTGGCTACACCTTC.

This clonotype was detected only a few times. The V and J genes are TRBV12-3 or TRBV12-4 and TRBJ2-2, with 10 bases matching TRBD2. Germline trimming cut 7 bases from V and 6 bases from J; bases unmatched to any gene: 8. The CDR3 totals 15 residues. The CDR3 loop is CASTSGLAGAGELFF. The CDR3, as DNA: TGTGCCAGCACTAGCGGGCTAGCGGGGGCCGGGGAGCTGTTTTTT.

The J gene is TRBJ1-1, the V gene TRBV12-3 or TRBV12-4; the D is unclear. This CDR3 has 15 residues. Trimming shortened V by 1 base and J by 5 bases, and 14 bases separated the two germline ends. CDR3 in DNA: TGTGCCAGCAGTTTAGAAGGGCCCGTGGGGACTGAAGCTTTCTTT. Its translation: CASSLEGPVGTEAFF.

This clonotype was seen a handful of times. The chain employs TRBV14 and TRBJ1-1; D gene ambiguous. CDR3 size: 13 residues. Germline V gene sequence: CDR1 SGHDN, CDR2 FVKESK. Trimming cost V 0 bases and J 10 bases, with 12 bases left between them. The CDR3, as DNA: TGTGCCAGCAGCCAAGATATCCCCCCGGGAGCTTTCTTT. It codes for CASSQDIPPGAFF.

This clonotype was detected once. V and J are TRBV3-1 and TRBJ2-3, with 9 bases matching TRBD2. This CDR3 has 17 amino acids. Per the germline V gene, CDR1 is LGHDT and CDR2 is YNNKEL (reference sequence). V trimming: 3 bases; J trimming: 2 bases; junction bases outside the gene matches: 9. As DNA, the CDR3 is TGTGCCAGCAGCCAGCTTGGTAGCGGGAGCTCCACAGATACGCAGTATTTT. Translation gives CASSQLGSGSSTDTQYF.

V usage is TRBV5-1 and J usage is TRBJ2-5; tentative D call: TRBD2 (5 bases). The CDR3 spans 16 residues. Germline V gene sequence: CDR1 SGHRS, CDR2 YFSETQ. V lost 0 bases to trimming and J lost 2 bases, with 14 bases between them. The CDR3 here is CASSLAGLADQETQYF. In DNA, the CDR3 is TGCGCCAGCAGCTTGGCCGGGCTAGCAGATCAAGAGACCCAGTACTTC. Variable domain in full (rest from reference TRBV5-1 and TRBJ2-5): KAGVTQTPRYLIKTRGQQVTLSCSPISGHRSVSWYQQTPGQGLQFLFEYFSETQRNKGNFPGRFSGRQFSNSRSEMNVSTLELGDSALYLCASSLAGLADQETQYFGPGTRLLVL.